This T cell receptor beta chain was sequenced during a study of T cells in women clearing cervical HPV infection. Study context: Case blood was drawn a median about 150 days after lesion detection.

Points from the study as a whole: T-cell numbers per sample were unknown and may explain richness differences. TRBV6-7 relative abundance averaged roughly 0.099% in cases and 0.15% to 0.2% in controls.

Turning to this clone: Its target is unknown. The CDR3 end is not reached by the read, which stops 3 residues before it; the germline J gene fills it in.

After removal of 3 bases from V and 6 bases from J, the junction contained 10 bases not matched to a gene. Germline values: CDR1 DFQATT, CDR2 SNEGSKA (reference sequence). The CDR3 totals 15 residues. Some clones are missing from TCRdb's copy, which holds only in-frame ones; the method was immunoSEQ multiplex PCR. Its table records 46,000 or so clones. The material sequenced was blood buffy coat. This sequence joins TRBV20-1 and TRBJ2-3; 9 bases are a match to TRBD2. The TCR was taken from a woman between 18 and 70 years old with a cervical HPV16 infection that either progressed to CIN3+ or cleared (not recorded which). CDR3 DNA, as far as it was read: TGCAGTGCTAGCGGTGGCGGGAGGGCCGGGGATACG. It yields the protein CSASGGGRAGDT. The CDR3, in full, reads CSASGGGRAGDTQYF.